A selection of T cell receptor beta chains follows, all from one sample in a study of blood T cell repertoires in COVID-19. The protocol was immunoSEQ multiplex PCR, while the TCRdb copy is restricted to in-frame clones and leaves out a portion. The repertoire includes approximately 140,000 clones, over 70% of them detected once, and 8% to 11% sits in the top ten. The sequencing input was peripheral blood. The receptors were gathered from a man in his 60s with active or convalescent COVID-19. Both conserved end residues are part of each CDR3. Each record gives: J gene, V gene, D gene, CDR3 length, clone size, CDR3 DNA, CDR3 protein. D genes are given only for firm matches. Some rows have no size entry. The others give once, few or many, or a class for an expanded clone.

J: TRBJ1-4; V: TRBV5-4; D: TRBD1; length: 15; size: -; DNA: TGTGCCAGCAGCCCTGGTGGACAGGGGGCCGAAAAACTGTTTTTT; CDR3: CASSPGGQGAEKLFF
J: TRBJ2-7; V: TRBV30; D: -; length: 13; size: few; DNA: TGTGCCTGGACCAAACTCGACAGTCACGAGCAGTACTTC; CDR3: CAWTKLDSHEQYF
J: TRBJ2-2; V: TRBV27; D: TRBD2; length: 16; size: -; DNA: TGTGCCAGCAGTACCCGGGGACTAGCGGGAACCGGGGAGCTGTTTTTT; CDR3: CASSTRGLAGTGELFF
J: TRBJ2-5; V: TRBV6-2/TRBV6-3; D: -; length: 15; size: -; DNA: TGTGCCAGCAGTTACGCGAAGGGGGTTAAGGAGACCCAGTACTTC; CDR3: CASSYAKGVKETQYF
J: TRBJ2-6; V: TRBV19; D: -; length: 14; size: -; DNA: TGTGCCAGTGCTAAGGGGTCTGGGGCCAACGTCCTGACTTTC; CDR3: CASAKGSGANVLTF
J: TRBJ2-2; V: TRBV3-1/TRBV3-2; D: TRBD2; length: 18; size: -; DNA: TGTGCCAGCAGCCAAGAGAGAGTTAGACTAGCGGGAGCCCGGGAGCTGTTTTTT; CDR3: CASSQERVRLAGARELFF
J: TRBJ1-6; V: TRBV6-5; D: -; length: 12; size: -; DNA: TGTGCCAGCGTAGCATATAATTCACCCCTCCACTTT; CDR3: CASVAYNSPLHF
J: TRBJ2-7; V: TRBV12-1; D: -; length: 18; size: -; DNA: TGTGCCAGCAGCTCTCCCCTCCTCCAGCGGGAGGGCCCCTACGAGCAGTACTTC; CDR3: CASSSPLLQREGPYEQYF
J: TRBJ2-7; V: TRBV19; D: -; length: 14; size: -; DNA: TGTGCCAGTAGTAAGCAGGGAACCTCCTACGAGCAGTACTTC; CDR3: CASSKQGTSYEQYF
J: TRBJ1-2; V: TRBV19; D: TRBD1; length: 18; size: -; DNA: TGTGCCAGTAGTACGTACCCCGGGACAGGGGTTAGCGACTATGGCTACACCTTC; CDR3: CASSTYPGTGVSDYGYTF
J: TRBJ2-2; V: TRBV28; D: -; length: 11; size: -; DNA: TGTGCCAGCAGTCTCTCCGGGGAGCTGTTTTTT; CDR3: CASSLSGELFF
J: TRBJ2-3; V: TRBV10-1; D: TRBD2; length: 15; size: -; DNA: TGCGCCAGCAGTGAAGGGGGACTAGCGGGAGATACGCAGTATTTT; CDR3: CASSEGGLAGDTQYF
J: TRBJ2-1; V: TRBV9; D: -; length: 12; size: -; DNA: TGTGCCAGCAGCTTTTTGGACTCGGAGCAGTTCTTC; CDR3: CASSFLDSEQFF
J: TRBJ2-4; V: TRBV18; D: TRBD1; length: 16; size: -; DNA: TGTGCCAGCTCACCGCCGGGGCAGGGGGCAAGCAACATTCAGTACTTC; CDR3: CASSPPGQGASNIQYF
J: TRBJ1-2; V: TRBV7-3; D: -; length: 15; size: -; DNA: TGTGCCAGCAGCTTAGCGGCAGGGCCCAACTATGGCTACACCTTC; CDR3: CASSLAAGPNYGYTF
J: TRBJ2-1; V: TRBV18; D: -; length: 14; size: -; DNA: TGTGCCAGCTCACCTAGGACAGATTACAATGAGCAGTTCTTC; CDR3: CASSPRTDYNEQFF
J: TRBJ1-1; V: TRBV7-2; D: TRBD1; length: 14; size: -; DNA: TGTGCCAGCAGCCTACGGGACAGGGGAACTGAAGCTTTCTTT; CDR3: CASSLRDRGTEAFF
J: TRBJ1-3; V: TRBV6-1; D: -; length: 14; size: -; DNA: TGTGCCAGCAGTGGGGCCACCTCTGGAAACACCATATATTTT; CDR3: CASSGATSGNTIYF
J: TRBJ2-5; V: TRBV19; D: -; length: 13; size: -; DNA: TGTGCCAGTAGTACGGGGGTAGCAGAGACCCAGTACTTC; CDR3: CASSTGVAETQYF
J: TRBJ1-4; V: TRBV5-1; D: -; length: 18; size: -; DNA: TGCGCCAGCAGCTTGGTGGTCGGAGGGATACTAACTAATGAAAAACTGTTTTTT; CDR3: CASSLVVGGILTNEKLFF
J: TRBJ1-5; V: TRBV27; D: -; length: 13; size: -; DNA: TGTGCCAGCCGGGACAATAGCAATCAGCCCCAGCATTTT; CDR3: CASRDNSNQPQHF
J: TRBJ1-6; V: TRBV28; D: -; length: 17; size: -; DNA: TGTGCCAGCAGTTTTCAGGCTTTAAGCTCCTATAATTCACCCCTCCACTTT; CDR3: CASSFQALSSYNSPLHF
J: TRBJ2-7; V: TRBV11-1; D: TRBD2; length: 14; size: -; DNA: TGTGCCAGCAGTAAGACTAGCGGACCAACTCCTCAGTACTTC; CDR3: CASSKTSGPTPQYF
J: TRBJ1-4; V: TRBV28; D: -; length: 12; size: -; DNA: TGTGCCAGCAGCCCTCCGCGCGGAAAACTGTTTTTT; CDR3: CASSPPRGKLFF
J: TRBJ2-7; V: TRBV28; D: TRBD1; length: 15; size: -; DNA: TGTGCCAGCAGTCCCATTAGACAGGGTCGCGAGGAGCAGTACTTC; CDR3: CASSPIRQGREEQYF
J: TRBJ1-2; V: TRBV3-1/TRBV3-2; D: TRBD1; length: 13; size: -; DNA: TGTGCCAGCAGCCGGGACAGGGATTATGGCTACACCTTC; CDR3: CASSRDRDYGYTF
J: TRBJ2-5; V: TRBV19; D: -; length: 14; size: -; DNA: TGTGCCAGTAGTGCCCGGACCCTACAGGGACCCCAGTACTTC; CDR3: CASSARTLQGPQYF
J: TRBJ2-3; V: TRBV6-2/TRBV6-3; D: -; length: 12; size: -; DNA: TGTGCCAGCAGTTACCCATCAGATACGCAGTATTTT; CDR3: CASSYPSDTQYF
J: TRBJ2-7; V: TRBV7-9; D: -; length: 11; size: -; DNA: TGTGCCAGCAGCTTTACGGACGAGCAGTACTTC; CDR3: CASSFTDEQYF
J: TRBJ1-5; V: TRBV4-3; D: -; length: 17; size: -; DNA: TGCGCCAGCAGCCTAGGGACCGGGATGGGGGCCAATCAGCCCCAGCATTTT; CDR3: CASSLGTGMGANQPQHF
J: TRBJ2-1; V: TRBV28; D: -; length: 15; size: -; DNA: TGTGCCAGCAGTAAGGGGATTGGTGTGTACAATGAGCAGTTCTTC; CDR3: CASSKGIGVYNEQFF
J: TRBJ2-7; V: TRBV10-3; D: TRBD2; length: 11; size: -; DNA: TGTGCCGCGGGACTAGGAGGTGAGCAGTACTTC; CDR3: CAAGLGGEQYF
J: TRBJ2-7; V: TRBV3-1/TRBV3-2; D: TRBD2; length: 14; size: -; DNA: TGTGCCAGCAGCAATAGCGGGAGATTGTACGAGCAGTACTTC; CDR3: CASSNSGRLYEQYF
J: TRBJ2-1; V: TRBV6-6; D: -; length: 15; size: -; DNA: TGTGCCAGCAGCCCGCGGGGGCGGAGAGACAATGAGCAGTTCTTC; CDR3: CASSPRGRRDNEQFF
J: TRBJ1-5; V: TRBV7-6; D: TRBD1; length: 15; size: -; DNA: TGTGCCAGCAGTCGACAGGGAGACGGAGGACAGCCCCAGCATTTT; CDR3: CASSRQGDGGQPQHF